Shown below are 21 T cell receptor beta chains from a single sample sequenced in a study of OX40 agonist ivuxolimab in advanced cancers. Some clones are missing from TCRdb's copy, which holds only in-frame ones; the method was immunoSEQ multiplex PCR. The sample gives fewer than 120,000 clones, 89% of which show up once; around 0.27% is in the top ten. The source material was CD4+ or CD8+ T cells sorted from blood, sampled in a trial of the OX40 agonist ivuxolimab. The origin of the receptors is an adult with an advanced solid tumor such as melanoma, head and neck, liver or kidney cancer.

The chain is built from TRBV7-9 and TRBJ2-2; TRBD1 is a possible D gene (6 bases). The germline V and J ends were trimmed by 5 bases and 4 bases, with 14 bases remaining between them. This CDR3 has 15 residues. Per the germline V gene, CDR1 is SEHNR and CDR2 is FQNEAQ (reference sequence). CDR3 sequence: CASSRSGTSTGELFF. Written as DNA, the CDR3 is TGTGCCAGCAGCCGATCCGGGACAAGCACCGGGGAGCTGTTTTTT. Complete variable domain (other parts from reference TRBV7-9 and TRBJ2-2): DTGVSQNPRHKITKRGQNVTFRCDPISEHNRLYWYRQTLGQGPEFLTYFQNEAQLEKSRLLSDRFSAERPKGSFSTLEIQRTEQGDSAMYLCASSRSGTSTGELFFGEGSRLTVL.

This chain connects TRBV4-3 to TRBJ2-1; 7 nucleotides match TRBD2. Unmatched junction bases numbered 4, after V lost 4 bases and J lost 4 bases. The CDR3 has 14 amino acids. Germline V lookup: CDR1 LGHNA, CDR2 YSLEER. The CDR3, as DNA: TGCGCCAGCAGCCGGGACTACCAATACAATGAGCAGTTCTTC. Translating it yields CASSRDYQYNEQFF.

The rearrangement links TRBV10-3 to TRBJ1-2; no clear D gene. V gave up 7 bases and J gave up 0 bases, with 6 bases separating them. There are 12 residues in the CDR3. Germline-derived CDR1 and CDR2 are ENHRY and SYGVKD. The CDR3 protein is CAITQTNYGYTF. CDR3 DNA: TGTGCCATCACGCAAACTAACTATGGCTACACCTTC.

This rearrangement joins TRBV7-2 to TRBJ2-3; 8 nucleotides agree with TRBD1. V lost 1 base and J lost 6; bases outside the gene matches: 12. This CDR3 is 17 amino acids long. Germline V gene data show CDR1 as SGHTA and CDR2 as FQGNSA. DNA of the CDR3: TGTGCCAGCAGCTTAGTAAAAGGCAGGGGGCTCCCCGATACGCAGTATTTT. This translates into CASSLVKGRGLPDTQYF.

The genes are TRBV28 and TRBJ1-4; possible D gene TRBD1, 5 bases. The CDR3 runs to 17 residues. V was pared by 5 bases and J by 5 bases, with 21 bases between. Germline-derived CDR1 and CDR2 are MDHEN and SYDVKM. This CDR3 is CASSPPGGPTQNEKLFF. The CDR3 nucleotides read TGTGCCAGCAGTCCACCGGGGGGTCCCACCCAAAATGAAAAACTGTTTTTT. The full variable domain, its missing parts supplied by reference TRBV28 and TRBJ1-4, is DVKVTQSSRYLVKRTGEKVFLECVQDMDHENMFWYRQDPGLGLRLIYFSYDVKMKEKGDIPEGYSVSREKKERFSLILESASTNQTSMYLCASSPPGGPTQNEKLFFGSGTQLSVL.

This clone was picked up a small number of times. The chain carries TRBV7-3 and TRBJ1-1; D is ambiguous. Trimming removed 2 bases from V and 0 bases from J, with 7 bases in between. There are 14 residues in the CDR3. Germline CDR1 and CDR2: SGHTA and FQGTGA. The CDR3 is CASSLSYVNTEAFF. CDR3 DNA: TGTGCCAGCAGCTTATCTTACGTGAACACTGAAGCTTTCTTT. The complete variable domain, with remaining parts taken from reference TRBV7-3 and TRBJ1-1, reads GAGVSQTPSNKVTEKGKYVELRCDPISGHTALYWYRQSLGQGPEFLIYFQGTGAADDSGLPNDRFFAVRPEGSVSTLKIQRTERGDSAVYLCASSLSYVNTEAFFGQGTRLTVV.

The chain has TRBV5-4 and TRBJ2-2; 8 positions agree with TRBD1. The trim removed 1 base at V and 2 bases at J, leaving 7 bases unmatched. Germline-derived CDR1 and CDR2 are SGHNT and YYREEE (reference sequence). The CDR3 loop spans 17 amino acids. The CDR3 here is CASSLLLQGGNTGELFF. The CDR3, as DNA: TGTGCCAGCAGCTTGTTGTTACAGGGGGGTAACACCGGGGAGCTGTTTTTT.

V is TRBV7-2 and J is TRBJ1-3; 8 bases line up with TRBD1. Looked up from germline, CDR1 is SGHTA and CDR2 is FQGNSA. V lost 5 bases, J lost 5 bases, and 5 bases stayed unmatched. The CDR3 is made up of 14 amino acids. CDR3 region: CASSPTGGRNTIYF. CDR3 in DNA: TGTGCCAGCAGCCCAACAGGGGGTAGAAACACCATATATTTT. Looking up the rest from reference TRBV7-2 and TRBJ1-3 gives the full variable domain: GAGVSQSPSNKVTEKGKDVELRCDPISGHTALYWYRQSLGQGLEFLIYFQGNSAPDKSGLPSDRFSAERTGGSVSTLTIQRTQQEDSAVYLCASSPTGGRNTIYFGEGSWLTVV.

This sequence joins TRBV18 and TRBJ1-2; D is possibly TRBD1 (6 bases). CDR3 length: 17 amino acids. Per the germline V gene, CDR1 is KGHSH and CDR2 is LQKENI. The V gene lost 2 bases and the J gene lost 2 bases, with 18 bases spanning the gap. CDR3 in amino acids: CASSPRGSGALNYGYTF. As DNA, the CDR3 is TGTGCCAGCTCACCAAGAGGTTCGGGGGCGCTAAACTATGGCTACACCTTC.

This clone showed up just a few times. The gene calls are TRBV6-1 and TRBJ2-3; TRBD1 or TRBD2 may be the D gene (6 bases each). CDR3 length: 11 residues. Trimming took 8 bases from V and 6 from J, leaving 9 bases between them. Germline V gene sequence: CDR1 MNHNS, CDR2 SASEGT. CDR3 in DNA: TGTGCCAGCCGGAGGGGGGATACGCAGTATTTT. It encodes CASRRGDTQYF.

The rearrangement links TRBV7-2 to TRBJ1-1; tentative D call: TRBD1 (5 bases). The CDR3 runs 15 residues. The V end was cut by 5 bases, the J end by 3 bases, with 16 bases between. In germline, CDR1 is SGHTA, CDR2 FQGNSA. This CDR3 reads CASSLLAGRDTEAFF. CDR3 nucleotides: TGTGCCAGCAGCCTCTTGGCCGGCAGGGACACTGAAGCTTTCTTT.

The chain uses TRBV10-3 and TRBJ1-1; D remains ambiguous. V was trimmed by 6 bases and J by 2 bases, leaving 7 bases between them. CDR3 size: 12 residues. Germline CDR1 and CDR2: ENHRY and SYGVKD. The CDR3 loop reads CAIRGGNTEAFF. The CDR3 DNA is TGTGCCATCAGGGGCGGCAACACTGAAGCTTTCTTT.

This chain connects TRBV30 to TRBJ1-1, with D possibly being TRBD1 (6 bases). Trimming stripped 7 bases from V and 1 base from J, with 7 bases between. Germline CDR1 GTSNPN, CDR2 SVGIG (reference sequence). The CDR3 is made up of 11 amino acids. CDR3 DNA sequence: TGTGCCTCGGGACAGAACACTGAAGCTTTCTTT. This translates into CASGQNTEAFF.

The CDR3 coding sequence is TGTGCCAGCAGTGAAGTGGGGCGCGGCTACACCTTC. It encodes CASSEVGRGYTF. This chain connects TRBV6-1 to TRBJ1-2; a weak D match, TRBD1 (5 bases). V was pared by 1 base and J by 8 bases, with 8 bases between. Germline CDR1 MNHNS, CDR2 SASEGT. The CDR3 consists of 12 residues.

The CDR3 loop reads CASSPNTGSYTEAFF. The CDR3, as DNA: TGTGCCAGCAGCCCGAACACCGGGTCGTACACTGAAGCTTTCTTT. The chain carries TRBV11-2 and TRBJ1-1; D is ambiguous. Per germline, CDR1 SGHAT and CDR2 FQNNGV. V dropped 5 bases and J dropped 3 bases, with 16 bases sitting between them. The CDR3 spans 15 residues.

V is TRBV11-2 and J is TRBJ2-7; maybe TRBD2 (5 bases). Germline V gene sequence: CDR1 SGHAT, CDR2 FQNNGV. Trimming pared 1 base from V and 3 bases from J, leaving 10 bases between. The CDR3 contains 14 residues. The CDR3 DNA reads TGTGCCAGCAGCTTAGGGTCCCGGGGCTACGAGCAGTACTTC. It specifies CASSLGSRGYEQYF.

The chain employs TRBV9 and TRBJ2-1; the D gene is possibly TRBD1 (5 bases). The CDR3 has 15 amino acids. The V gene lost 2 bases and the J gene lost 10 bases, with 19 bases spanning the gap. The germline CDR1 and CDR2 sequences are SGDLS and YYNGEE. CDR3 amino acids: CASSVTTGSPGEQFF. CDR3 DNA: TGTGCCAGCAGCGTGACGACTGGTTCCCCAGGGGAGCAGTTCTTC.

The CDR3: CASSPNTGKAYNEQFF. In DNA, the CDR3 is TGTGCCAGCAGCCCTAATACAGGGAAGGCCTACAATGAGCAGTTCTTC. The chain is built from TRBV7-3 and TRBJ2-1, with D possibly TRBD1 on 6 matching bases. The germline V and J ends were trimmed by 5 bases and 2 bases, with 16 bases remaining between them. This CDR3 is 16 amino acids long. Germline V lookup: CDR1 SGHTA, CDR2 FQGTGA.

The chain links TRBV19 to TRBJ1-1; D is perhaps TRBD1 (5 bases). V lost 3 bases, J lost 6 bases, and 17 bases lay in between. CDR3 length equals 15 residues. Germline V lookup: CDR1 LNHDA, CDR2 SQIVND (reference sequence). CDR3 bases: TGTGCCAGTAGTATTGGGGACGTACTTCAACCTGAAGCTTTCTTT. As protein: CASSIGDVLQPEAFF.

V and J are TRBV5-1 and TRBJ1-2; D possibly corresponds to TRBD1 (6 bases). The germline CDR1 and CDR2 sequences are SGHRS and YFSETQ. The CDR3 totals 13 residues. Trimming removed 4 bases at V and 4 bases at J, with 11 bases between. This CDR3 is CASSLQGGYGYTF. The CDR3 coding sequence is TGCGCCAGCAGCCTACAGGGTGGCTATGGCTACACCTTC.

The chain has TRBV18 and TRBJ2-1, with 11 nucleotides matching TRBD1. The CDR3 sequence is 15 residues long. CDR1 and CDR2 (germline): KGHSH, LQKENI. V lost 4 bases to trimming and J lost 8 bases; unmatched junction nucleotides: 7. CDR3 sequence: CASSLRTGGMDEQFF. The DNA of the CDR3 is TGTGCCAGCTCACTCCGGACAGGGGGCATGGATGAGCAGTTCTTC.